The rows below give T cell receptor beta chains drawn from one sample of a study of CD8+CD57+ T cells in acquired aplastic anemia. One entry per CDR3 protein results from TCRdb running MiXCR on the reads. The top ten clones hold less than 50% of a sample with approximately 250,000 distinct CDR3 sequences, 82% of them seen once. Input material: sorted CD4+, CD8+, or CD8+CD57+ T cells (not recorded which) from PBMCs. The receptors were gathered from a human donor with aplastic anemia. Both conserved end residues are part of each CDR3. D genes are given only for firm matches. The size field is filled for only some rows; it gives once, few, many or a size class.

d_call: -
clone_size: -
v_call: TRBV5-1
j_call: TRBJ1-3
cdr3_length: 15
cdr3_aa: CASSLDGSSGNTIYF
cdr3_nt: TGCGCCAGCAGCTTGGATGGCAGCTCTGGAAACACCATATATTTT

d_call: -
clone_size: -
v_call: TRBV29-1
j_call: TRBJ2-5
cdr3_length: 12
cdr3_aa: CSAGTYQETQYF
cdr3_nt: TGCAGCGCTGGGACGTACCAAGAGACCCAGTACTTC

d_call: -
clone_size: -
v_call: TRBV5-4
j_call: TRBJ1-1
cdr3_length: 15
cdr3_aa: CASSFNTAGNTEAFF
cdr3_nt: TGTGCCAGCAGCTTTAATACCGCAGGGAACACTGAAGCTTTCTTT

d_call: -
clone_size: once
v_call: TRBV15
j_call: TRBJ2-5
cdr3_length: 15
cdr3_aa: CATSRGEGGFQTQYF
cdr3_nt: TGTGCCACCAGCAGGGGCGAGGGGGGATTTCAGACCCAGTACTTC

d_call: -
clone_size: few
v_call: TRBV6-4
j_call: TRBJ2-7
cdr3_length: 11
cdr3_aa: CASSVSLEQYF
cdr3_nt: TGTGCCAGCAGCGTGAGCCTAGAGCAGTACTTC

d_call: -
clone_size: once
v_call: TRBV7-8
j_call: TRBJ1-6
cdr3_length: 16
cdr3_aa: CASSLGGGSDTSYLHF
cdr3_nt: TGTGCCAGCAGCTTAGGGGGAGGCTCCGATACTTCGTATCTCCACTTT

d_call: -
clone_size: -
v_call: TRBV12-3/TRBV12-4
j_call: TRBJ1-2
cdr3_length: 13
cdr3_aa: CASSLSRAMAYTF
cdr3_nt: TGTGCCAGCAGTTTATCCAGGGCCATGGCCTACACCTTC

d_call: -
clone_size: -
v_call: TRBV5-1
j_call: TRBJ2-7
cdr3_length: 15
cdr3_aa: CASSFGQSVSDEQQF
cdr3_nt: TGCGCCAGCAGCTTCGGACAAAGCGTAAGCGACGAGCAGCAGTTC

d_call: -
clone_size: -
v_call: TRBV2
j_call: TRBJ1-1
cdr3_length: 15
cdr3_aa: CASGYGGGAGTEAFF
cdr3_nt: TGTGCCAGCGGTTACGGGGGCGGGGCGGGCACTGAAGCTTTCTTT

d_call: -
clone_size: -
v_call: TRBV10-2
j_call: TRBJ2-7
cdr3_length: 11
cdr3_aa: CASRQGDEQYF
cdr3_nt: TGCGCCAGCAGGCAAGGGGATGAGCAGTACTTC

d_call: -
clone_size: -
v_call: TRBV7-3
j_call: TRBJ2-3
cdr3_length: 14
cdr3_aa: CASTRAANPVAQYF
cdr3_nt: TGTGCCAGCACAAGAGCGGCCAACCCCGTTGCACAGTATTTT

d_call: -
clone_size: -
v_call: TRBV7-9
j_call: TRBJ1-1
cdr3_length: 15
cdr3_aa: CASRFDLTDTTEAFF
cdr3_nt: TGTGCCAGCAGGTTCGATCTAACAGATACCACTGAAGCTTTCTTT

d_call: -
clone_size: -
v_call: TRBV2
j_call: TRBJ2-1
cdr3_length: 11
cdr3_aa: CATSREREQFF
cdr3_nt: TGTGCCACCAGCAGAGAAAGAGAGCAGTTCTTC

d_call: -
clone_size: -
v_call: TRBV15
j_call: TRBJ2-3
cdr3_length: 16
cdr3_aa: CATSRDLAGSTDTQYF
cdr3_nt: TGTGCCACCAGCAGAGATTTGGCAGGGAGCACAGATACGCAGTATTTT

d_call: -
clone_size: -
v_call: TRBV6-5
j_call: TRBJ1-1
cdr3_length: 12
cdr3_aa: CASSYVQGTAFF
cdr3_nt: TGTGCCAGCAGTTACGTGCAGGGTACGGCTTTCTTT

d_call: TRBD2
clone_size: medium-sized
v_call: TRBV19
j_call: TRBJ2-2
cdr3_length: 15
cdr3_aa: CASRGIAGDTGELFF
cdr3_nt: TGTGCCAGTAGGGGAATAGCGGGGGACACCGGGGAGCTGTTTTTT

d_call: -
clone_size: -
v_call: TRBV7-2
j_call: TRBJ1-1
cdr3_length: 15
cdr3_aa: CASSLVPGSGNTIFF
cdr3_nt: TGTGCCAGCAGCTTAGTACCGGGCTCTGGAAACACCATATTCTTT

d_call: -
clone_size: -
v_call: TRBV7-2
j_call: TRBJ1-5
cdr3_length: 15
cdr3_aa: CASSVGTQGTQPQHF
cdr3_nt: TGTGCCAGCAGCGTAGGAACCCAAGGCACACAGCCCCAGCATTTT

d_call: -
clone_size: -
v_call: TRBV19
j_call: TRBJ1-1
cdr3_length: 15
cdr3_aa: CASSIALRAYTEPFF
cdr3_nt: TGTGCCAGTAGTATAGCTCTCAGAGCCTACACTGAACCTTTCTTT

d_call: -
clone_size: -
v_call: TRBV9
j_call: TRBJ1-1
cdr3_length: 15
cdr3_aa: CASSLELTGTAEAFF
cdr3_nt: TGTGCCAGCAGCTTAGAACTGACGGGGACCGCTGAAGCTTTCTTT

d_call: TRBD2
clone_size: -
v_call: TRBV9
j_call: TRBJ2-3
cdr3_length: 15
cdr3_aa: CASSVSSGSTDTQYF
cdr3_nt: TGTGCCAGCAGCGTCTCTAGCGGAAGCACAGATACGCAGTATTTT

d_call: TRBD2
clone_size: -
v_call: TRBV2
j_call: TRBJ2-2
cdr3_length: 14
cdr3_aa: CASSTSGSSGELFF
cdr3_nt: TGTGCCAGCAGTACTAGCGGTAGCTCCGGGGAGCTGTTTTTT